Listed here are 2 T cell receptor beta chains from one sample, sequenced in a study of cytomegalovirus exposure and HLA in healthy donors. The assay was immunoSEQ multiplex PCR, and TCRdb's table has in-frame clones only and misses some. The data contain about 150,000 clones, 75% to 90% of them singletons. Sample: PBMCs. These receptors all come from a man aged 18-30 years in good health and CMV-seropositive.

The CDR3, as DNA: TGTGCCTGGGAAGAGATAGCGGGAGGGGATGAGCAGTTCTTC. This translates into CAWEEIAGGDEQFF. The gene calls are TRBV30 and TRBJ2-1, with 11 positions matching TRBD2. The CDR3 is 14 amino acids. V was pared by 5 bases and J by 8 bases, with 8 bases of the junction left unmatched. The germline V gene encodes CDR1 GTSNPN and CDR2 SVGIG (reference sequence).

This clone occurred once. The chain combines TRBV18 with TRBJ1-5; D not certain. The V end lost 2 bases, the J end lost 2 bases, and 13 bases lay between the germline ends. Germline V CDR1 and CDR2: KGHSH, LQKENI. The CDR3 covers 16 residues. Written as DNA, the CDR3 is TGTGCCAGCTCACCAGGTGGGAGGAAGGGCAATCAGCCCCAGCATTTT. Translating it yields CASSPGGRKGNQPQHF. Supplemented by reference TRBV18 and TRBJ1-5, the full variable domain reads NAGVMQNPRHLVRRRGQEARLRCSPMKGHSHVYWYRQLPEEGLKFMVYLQKENIIDESGMPKERFSAEFPKEGPSILRIQQVVRGDSAAYFCASSPGGRKGNQPQHFGDGTRLSIL.